This TCR beta chain is drawn from a study of OX40 agonist ivuxolimab in advanced cancers. Study-level information: A male proportion of about 86% was recorded, with mean age around 62 years and range about 23 to 90. Study-wide results and limits: There were, on average, more expanded clones in CD8+ T cells than in CD4+. Nonresponders included some who also had low normalized T-cell clonal expansion.

The study sampled blood at baseline, cycle 4 day 1, and cycle 7 day 1. Produced via immunoSEQ multiplex PCR; TCRdb's table is partial and in-frame only. The table lists some 86,000 clones, roughly 94% of them singletons, with 9.5% to 10% in the top ten. Concerning this clone itself: Its specificity is unknown.

This CDR3 contains 13 residues. The germline CDR1 and CDR2 sequences are LGHNA and YNFKEQ. Trimming took 4 bases from V and 4 from J, leaving 9 bases between them. This clonotype was sampled from an adult with an advanced solid tumor such as melanoma, head and neck, liver or kidney cancer. The chain has TRBV4-2 and TRBJ2-3; D is ambiguous. Here the sequenced sample was CD4+ or CD8+ T cells sorted from blood, taken in a trial of the OX40 agonist ivuxolimab. CDR3 bases: TGTGCCAGCAGCCTCTCGAAGGCAGATACGCAGTATTTT. Translating gives CASSLSKADTQYF.